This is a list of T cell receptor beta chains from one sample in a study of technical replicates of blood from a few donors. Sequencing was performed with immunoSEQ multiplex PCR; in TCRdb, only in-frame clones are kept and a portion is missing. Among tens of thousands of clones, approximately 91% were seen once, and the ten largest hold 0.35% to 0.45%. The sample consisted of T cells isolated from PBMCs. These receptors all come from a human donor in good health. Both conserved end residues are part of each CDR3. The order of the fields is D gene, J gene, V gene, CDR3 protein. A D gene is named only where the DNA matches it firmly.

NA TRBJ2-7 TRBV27 CASSLSPITGYEQYF
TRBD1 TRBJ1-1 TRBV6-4 CASLQSNRQGTSTEAFF
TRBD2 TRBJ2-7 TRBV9 CASSVSGINSYEQYF
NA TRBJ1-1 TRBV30 CAWSVGVRDTEAFF
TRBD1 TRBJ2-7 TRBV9 CASSTRQGYEQYF
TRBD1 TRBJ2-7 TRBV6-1 CASGQGYEQYF
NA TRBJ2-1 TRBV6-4 CASSNSGNNNEQFF
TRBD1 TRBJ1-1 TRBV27 CASSFTDRATEAFF
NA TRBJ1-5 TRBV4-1 CASSQEQTGGQPQHF
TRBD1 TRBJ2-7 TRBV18 CASSPGRDRTYEQYF
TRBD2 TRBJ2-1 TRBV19 CASSKRTSGPYNEQFF
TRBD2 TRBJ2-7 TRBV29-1 CSVYGRALDEQYF
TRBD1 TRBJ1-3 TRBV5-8 CASSSIRGIAGNTIYF
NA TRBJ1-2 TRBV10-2 CASSESGRIYGYTF
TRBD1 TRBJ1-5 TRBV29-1 CSVRTGVNQPQHF